A selection of T cell receptor beta chains follows, all from one sample in a study of CD8 T cells in ankylosing spondylitis. TCRdb re-analysed the 5' RACE reads in MiXCR, keeping a single row per CDR3 protein. Among roughly 250,000 distinct CDR3 sequences, around 9.2% were seen once, and the ten largest hold nearly 7%. Sequenced: blood, either unsorted or a sorted T cell fraction (not recorded which). These receptors originate from a male donor with ankylosing spondylitis or in good health (not recorded which). The CDR3 runs from the conserved cysteine through the conserved F or W. A D gene is named only where the DNA matches it firmly. Clone sizes are given selectively: once, few, many, or a class where the clone is expanded.

v_gene: TRBV29-1
abundance: many
j_gene: TRBJ2-3
d_gene: TRBD1
CDR3nt: TGCAGCGTGAGGACCGGGACAGCGTCCGCAGATACGCAGTATTTT
CDR3aa: CSVRTGTASADTQYF

v_gene: TRBV7-2
abundance: NA
j_gene: TRBJ1-6
d_gene: NA
CDR3nt: TGTGCCAGCAGCTCCAGGGGTGACTCCTATAATTCACCCCTCCACTTT
CDR3aa: CASSSRGDSYNSPLHF

v_gene: TRBV20-1
abundance: many
j_gene: TRBJ1-5
d_gene: TRBD1
CDR3nt: TGCAGTGCTAACGAAGGGGGCTTCAATCAGCCCCAGCATTTT
CDR3aa: CSANEGGFNQPQHF

v_gene: TRBV7-2
abundance: few
j_gene: TRBJ2-7
d_gene: NA
CDR3nt: TGTGCCAGCAGCTTAGATTGGACCTACGAGCAGTACTTC
CDR3aa: CASSLDWTYEQYF

v_gene: TRBV7-8
abundance: many
j_gene: TRBJ2-1
d_gene: TRBD1
CDR3nt: TGTGCCAGCAGCCGGACAGGGGGCAATGAGCAGTTCTTC
CDR3aa: CASSRTGGNEQFF

v_gene: TRBV7-9
abundance: NA
j_gene: TRBJ2-7
d_gene: TRBD1
CDR3nt: TGTGCCAGCAGCCCCAGGGACAGGGGGCTTAACGAGCAGTACTTC
CDR3aa: CASSPRDRGLNEQYF

v_gene: TRBV18
abundance: NA
j_gene: TRBJ1-1
d_gene: NA
CDR3nt: TGTGCCAGCTCACCCAGGTCAATGAGGGTGAACACTGAAGCTTTCTTT
CDR3aa: CASSPRSMRVNTEAFF

v_gene: TRBV5-1
abundance: many
j_gene: TRBJ2-1
d_gene: TRBD2
CDR3nt: TGCGCCAGCAGCCCTAGGGTAGCGGGGGACAATGAGCAGTTCTTC
CDR3aa: CASSPRVAGDNEQFF

v_gene: TRBV12-3/TRBV12-4
abundance: many
j_gene: TRBJ2-1
d_gene: TRBD1
CDR3nt: TGTGCCAGCAGTTTCCCAGGACAGGGAAATGAGCAGTTCTTC
CDR3aa: CASSFPGQGNEQFF

v_gene: TRBV24-1
abundance: few
j_gene: TRBJ2-1
d_gene: NA
CDR3nt: TGTGCCACCAGCGGAGGGGGGGGGTCCTACAATGAGCAGTTCTTC
CDR3aa: CATSGGGGSYNEQFF

v_gene: TRBV20-1
abundance: few
j_gene: TRBJ2-2
d_gene: NA
CDR3nt: TGCAGTGCTAGGGGACGTGGGCCCGGCGGGGAGCTGTTTTTT
CDR3aa: CSARGRGPGGELFF

v_gene: TRBV12-3/TRBV12-4
abundance: many
j_gene: TRBJ1-2
d_gene: NA
CDR3nt: TGTGCCAGCACCTTAGGCACAGGACAGACCTACTATGGCTACACCTTC
CDR3aa: CASTLGTGQTYYGYTF

v_gene: TRBV10-3
abundance: NA
j_gene: TRBJ2-7
d_gene: TRBD1
CDR3nt: TGTGCCATCAGCCGGGACAGGGGCCACGAGCAGTACTTC
CDR3aa: CAISRDRGHEQYF

v_gene: TRBV9
abundance: few
j_gene: TRBJ2-5
d_gene: TRBD1
CDR3nt: TGTGCCAGCAGCACAGGACAGGGGGCGAGGGAGACCCAGTACTTC
CDR3aa: CASSTGQGARETQYF

v_gene: TRBV11-1
abundance: many
j_gene: TRBJ1-2
d_gene: NA
CDR3nt: TGTGCCAGCAGCTTAACTTCGGACTATGGCTACACCTTC
CDR3aa: CASSLTSDYGYTF

v_gene: TRBV20-1
abundance: many
j_gene: TRBJ2-3
d_gene: NA
CDR3nt: TGCAGTGCTAGAGTCCCCCCCGACCCGGATACGCAGTATTTT
CDR3aa: CSARVPPDPDTQYF

v_gene: TRBV4-3
abundance: many
j_gene: TRBJ2-5
d_gene: NA
CDR3nt: TGCGCCAGCAGCCCCGGGACCCAGCAAGAGACCCAGTACTTC
CDR3aa: CASSPGTQQETQYF